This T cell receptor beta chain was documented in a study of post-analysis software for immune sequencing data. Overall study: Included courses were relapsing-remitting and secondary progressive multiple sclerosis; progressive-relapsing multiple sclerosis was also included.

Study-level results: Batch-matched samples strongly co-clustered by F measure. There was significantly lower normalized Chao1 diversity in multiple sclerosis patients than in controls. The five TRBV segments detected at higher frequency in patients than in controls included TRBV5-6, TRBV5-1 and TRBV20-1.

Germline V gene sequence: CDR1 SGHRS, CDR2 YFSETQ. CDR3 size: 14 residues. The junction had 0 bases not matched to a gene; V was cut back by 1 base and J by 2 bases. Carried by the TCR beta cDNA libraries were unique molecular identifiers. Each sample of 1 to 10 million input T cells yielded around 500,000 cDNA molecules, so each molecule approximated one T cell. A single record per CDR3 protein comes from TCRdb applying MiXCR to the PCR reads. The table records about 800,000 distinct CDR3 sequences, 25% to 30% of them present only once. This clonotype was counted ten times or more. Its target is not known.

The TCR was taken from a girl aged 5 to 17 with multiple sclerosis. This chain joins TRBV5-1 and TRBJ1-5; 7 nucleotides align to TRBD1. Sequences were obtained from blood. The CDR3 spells CASSLTGGNQPQHF. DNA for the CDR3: TGCGCCAGCAGCTTGACAGGGGGCAATCAGCCCCAGCATTTT.